This T cell receptor (beta chain) was recorded in a study of response to subunit inactivated influenza vaccine (dated by TCRdb to 2017 to 2018). About the full investigation: To follow how T cells responded to a trivalent subunit inactivated influenza vaccine, the researchers relied on deep quantitative profiling of the T cell receptor repertoire.

This clonotype was seen ten or more times. The specificity of this receptor is unknown. Base qualities are not at hand, and no much larger clone is one base apart. The germline V and J ends show losses of 3 bases and 6 bases respectively, and no gene match explains 7 bases of the junction. From cysteine to phenylalanine, the CDR3 is 15 amino acids long. The entry retains the CDR3 DNA only, 45 bases that are in frame from base 1. The library relied on RT-PCR. Sequencing was performed on an Illumina HiSeq 2500. TCRdb itself trimmed the public reads at Q25 with fastp, ran MiXCR and retained productive beta chains. Merged by CDR3 protein, the rows form single entries marked with the most common genes and DNA. Present in this sample are 600,000 to 850,000 distinct CDR3 sequences, less than 15% of which were seen just once. Of the sample, approximately 7.6% falls within the top ten clones. General study outcomes and caveats: It was suggested by the authors that each seasonal influenza vaccination may recruit only a limited number of new T cells.

This receptor was taken from a man aged 45 to 65 who received an inactivated influenza vaccine. Donor details come from another sample of the same person, matched by shared clones. The rearrangement combines TRBV12-3 or TRBV12-4 with TRBJ1-5; TRBD1 fits 8 bases in the junction. This specimen consisted of PBMCs from blood, obtained 14 days before vaccination. The base sequence is TGTGCCAGCAGTTTCGGGCAGGGGGCCTTTCAGCCCCAGCATTTT. This gives the protein CASSFGQGAFQPQHF.